The T cell receptor (beta chain) under discussion was sequenced for a study of T-cell reconstitution after alpha-beta-depleted transplantation in children. Trimming removed 0 bases from V and 7 bases from J; junction bases left unmatched: 11. Germline CDR1 reads LNHNV; CDR2 reads YYDKDF (reference sequence). This CDR3 contains 18 residues. Unique molecular identifiers were incorporated into the prepared TCRbeta library. TCRdb fed the PCR reads into MiXCR, producing one record per CDR3 protein. In the table there are 350,000 to 400,000 distinct CDR3 sequences, about 20% of which are singletons. Sequenced material: PBMCs from the stem cell graft donor, taken from the stem cell graft. The sequence derives from a human donor who donated a stem cell graft to a child with acute myeloid leukemia. V and J are TRBV15 and TRBJ2-2; TRBD2 aligns across 10 bases. The DNA of the CDR3 is TGTGCCACCAGCAGAGAATCTACGGGACTAGCGTCCCTCGGGGAGCTGTTTTTT. Residues: CATSRESTGLASLGELFF.